Shown below are 25 T cell receptor beta chains from a single sample sequenced in a study of cytomegalovirus exposure and HLA in healthy donors (dated by TCRdb to the late 2010s). Receptors were amplified or captured by the immunoSEQ multiplex PCR assay. For the multiplex PCR, a mixture combining 60 forward primers for TCR Vbeta segments and 13 reverse primers for TCR Jbeta segments was used. TCRdb took this table from immuneACCESS and kept in-frame rearrangements with V and J called. Such tables lack part of the clones; where checked against another copy, unresolved V genes explain under half of the gap, and the rest is unexplained. The sample data list about 170,000 clones, and roughly 82% of these were observed just once. Of the sample, over 1.2% falls within the top ten clones. The sequenced material came from PBMCs. The receptors were gathered from a girl aged 5-17 years in good health and CMV-seropositive.

The CDR3 nucleotides are TGTGCCAGCAGCTCGAGACTAGCGGGGGGGCCCGGCACAGATACGCAGTATTTT. It encodes CASSSRLAGGPGTDTQYF. J is TRBJ2-3 and V is TRBV7-6; 14 bases fit TRBD2. J gave up 1 base and V 4 bases, and 7 bases lay outside the gene matches. This CDR3 contains 18 residues. Per the germline V gene, CDR1 is SGHVS and CDR2 is FNYEAQ.

This chain links TRBV5-4 with TRBJ1-2; 9 nucleotides agree with TRBD1. The CDR3 covers 15 residues. Germline assignment: CDR1 SGHNT and CDR2 YYREEE (reference sequence). V lost 4 bases, J lost 4 bases, and 8 bases stayed unmatched. CDR3 in amino acids: CASSPGTGKSYGYTF. CDR3 DNA sequence: TGTGCCAGCAGCCCTGGGACAGGGAAGAGCTATGGCTACACCTTC. Full variable domain (rest looked up from reference TRBV5-4 and TRBJ1-2): ETGVTQSPTHLIKTRGQQVTLRCSSQSGHNTVSWYQQALGQGPQFIFQYYREEENGRGNFPPRFSGLQFPNYSSELNVNALELDDSALYLCASSPGTGKSYGYTFGSGTRLTVV.

This clone appeared once. This rearrangement joins TRBV5-1 to TRBJ2-3; D might be TRBD2 (5 bases). Germline CDR1 reads SGHRS; CDR2 reads YFSETQ. V gave up 0 bases and J gave up 3 bases, with 8 bases separating them. The CDR3 runs to 14 residues. CDR3 DNA sequence: TGCGCCAGCAGCTTGGGAGCGGAAACAGATACGCAGTATTTT. It codes for CASSLGAETDTQYF.

V is TRBV27 and J is TRBJ1-2; TRBD1 is a possible D gene (6 bases). Per the germline V gene, CDR1 is MNHEY and CDR2 is SMNVEV (reference sequence). The CDR3 extends over 13 amino acids. The V end was cut by 6 bases, the J end by 2 bases, with 10 bases between. The DNA for the CDR3 is TGTGCCAGCAGCCCAGGGGCCAACTATGGCTACACCTTC. Amino acids: CASSPGANYGYTF.

The V and J genes are TRBV14 and TRBJ2-7; no reliable D call. The CDR3 is 13 residues long. Trimming shortened V by 0 bases and J by 4 bases, and 7 bases separated the two germline ends. Per germline, CDR1 SGHDN and CDR2 FVKESK. The CDR3 protein is CASSQDISYEQYF. DNA for the CDR3: TGTGCCAGCAGCCAAGATATCAGTTACGAGCAGTACTTC.

The sample holds one count of this clone. The rearrangement joins TRBV6-5 to TRBJ2-7; D is perhaps TRBD2 (7 bases). V shed 6 bases and J shed 2 bases, with 11 bases lying between them. CDR3 length: 13 residues. Germline V gene data show CDR1 as MNHEY and CDR2 as SVGAGI. The CDR3 nucleotides are TGTGCCAGCAGAGCGGGACACCCCTACGAGCAGTACTTC. This gives the protein CASRAGHPYEQYF.

Only one count was recorded for this clone. The chain has TRBV27 and TRBJ1-2, with D perhaps TRBD1 (5 bases). Per the germline V gene, CDR1 is MNHEY and CDR2 is SMNVEV (reference sequence). This CDR3 is built from 18 residues. Between the trimmed V and J ends, which lost 3 bases and 8 bases, there was a span of 28 bases. CDR3 loop: CASSFGFHSGAYLGGYTF. The CDR3 coding sequence is TGTGCCAGCAGTTTCGGTTTTCACAGCGGGGCCTATCTTGGAGGCTACACCTTC.

V usage is TRBV14 and J usage is TRBJ2-5; D might be TRBD1 (5 bases). CDR1 is SGHDN, CDR2 FVKESK, per germline. This CDR3 contains 17 residues. V was clipped by 2 bases and J by 4 bases, with 20 bases between them. CDR3 protein: CASSQPWTNGFIETQYF. CDR3 in DNA: TGTGCCAGCAGCCAACCCTGGACAAACGGTTTCATAGAGACCCAGTACTTC.

The chain employs TRBV4-3 and TRBJ2-2; D is ambiguous. In germline, CDR1 is LGHNA, CDR2 YSLEER. Trimming took off 0 bases at V and 7 bases at J, with 18 bases between the two ends. There are 17 residues in the CDR3. CDR3 in amino acids: CASSQDLFDRGLGELFF. As DNA, the CDR3 is TGCGCCAGCAGCCAAGATCTCTTCGACCGCGGCCTCGGGGAGCTGTTTTTT.

The chain links TRBV30 to TRBJ1-1; D not certain. Germline V gene lookup returns CDR1 GTSNPN and CDR2 SVGIG (reference sequence). The CDR3 sequence is 13 residues long. V dropped 2 bases and J dropped 4 bases, with 11 bases sitting between them. This CDR3 is CAWSPPPGTEAFF. In DNA, the CDR3 is TGTGCCTGGAGTCCCCCTCCGGGCACTGAAGCTTTCTTT.

This chain joins TRBV2 and TRBJ2-2, with TRBD2 identical over 8 bases. V shed 7 bases, J shed 4 bases, and the junction held 17 bases outside the gene matches. The CDR3 is made up of 18 amino acids. Per the germline V gene, CDR1 is SNHLY and CDR2 is FYNNEI. CDR3 sequence (DNA): TGTGCCAGCACCCCGGTGGGCGGGGGGACCCTCGCCACCGGGGAGCTGTTTTTT. Amino acids: CASTPVGGGTLATGELFF.

This clone has just a few counts. V usage is TRBV10-3 and J usage is TRBJ1-5; 7 bases line up with TRBD1. The V and J ends lost 4 bases and 2 bases, in that order; junction bases with no gene match: 8. Germline loops: CDR1 ENHRY, CDR2 SYGVKD. CDR3 size: 16 residues. The CDR3 bases are TGTGCCATCAGTGGGGATCACAGGGGCGGCAATCAGCCCCAGCATTTT. Encoded protein: CAISGDHRGGNQPQHF.

V gene TRBV25-1 combines with J gene TRBJ2-3, with 13 bases lining up with TRBD2. Germline CDR1 is MGHDK and CDR2 is SYGVNS. V dropped 2 bases and J dropped 0; count of bases not matched to a gene: 5. CDR3 size: 18 residues. The DNA for the CDR3 is TGTGCCAGCAGTGAAACCCCGGGACTAGCGGGAAGCACAGATACGCAGTATTTT. It yields the protein CASSETPGLAGSTDTQYF.

This chain links TRBV28 with TRBJ2-3, with TRBD1 matching over 8 bases. The CDR3 is made up of 17 amino acids. Germline trimming cut 1 base from V and 3 bases from J; bases unmatched to any gene: 9. Per the germline V gene, CDR1 is MDHEN and CDR2 is SYDVKM. CDR3 loop: CASSLLVGRQGTDTQYF. The CDR3 coding sequence is TGTGCCAGCAGTTTATTGGTGGGGAGACAGGGGACAGATACGCAGTATTTT.

The rearrangement uses TRBV5-4 and TRBJ2-7, with TRBD1 as a possible D gene (5 bases). Germline V CDR1 and CDR2: SGHNT, YYREEE (reference sequence). Trimming removed 0 bases from V and 1 base from J, with 8 bases in between. The CDR3 length is 14 residues. The CDR3 loop is CASSLEPGSYEQYF. CDR3 in DNA: TGTGCCAGCAGCTTGGAGCCAGGGTCCTACGAGCAGTACTTC.

This chain uses TRBV5-1 with TRBJ2-7; perhaps TRBD2 as D (6 bases). The germline gives CDR1 SGHRS, CDR2 YFSETQ. This CDR3 contains 12 residues. V dropped 0 bases and J dropped 7 bases, with 8 bases sitting between them. The CDR3 region has the DNA TGCGCCAGCAGCTTGGCGGGGGAAGAGCAGTACTTC. Its translation is CASSLAGEEQYF.

The chain combines TRBV28 with TRBJ1-1; TRBD1 agrees at 7 bases. Germline V gene data show CDR1 as MDHEN and CDR2 as SYDVKM. The junction had 8 bases not matched to a gene; V was cut back by 3 bases and J by 1 base. The length of the CDR3 is 16 residues. CDR3 nucleotide sequence: TGTGCCAGCAGTTTCTTCGGACAGGCGGGGAACACTGAAGCTTTCTTT. Its protein is CASSFFGQAGNTEAFF.

The rearrangement joins TRBV14 to TRBJ2-1, with 12 bases lining up with TRBD2. Per the germline V gene, CDR1 is SGHDN and CDR2 is FVKESK. V was clipped by 3 bases and J by 4 bases; unmatched bases: 4. This CDR3 has 16 amino acids. CDR3: CASSQQGLAGYNEQFF. The CDR3 DNA follows: TGTGCCAGCAGCCAGCAGGGACTAGCGGGTTACAATGAGCAGTTCTTC.

The gene calls are TRBV27 and TRBJ2-5, with D possibly matching TRBD2 (6 bases). The CDR3 spans 14 residues. V was pared by 2 bases and J by 2 bases, with 9 bases between. CDR1 and CDR2 (germline): MNHEY, SMNVEV (reference sequence). CDR3 in DNA: TGTGCCAGCAGTTTAGCGGGGTCACAAGAGACCCAGTACTTC. Translated, it gives CASSLAGSQETQYF.

This chain links TRBV21-1 with TRBJ2-7; the table's D call, TRBD1, was not checked against the DNA. TRBV21-1 is classified as a pseudogene. This CDR3 has 14 amino acids. The CDR3 sequence: CATSFGDRENEQYF. CDR3 bases: TGTGCCACCTCCTTTGGGGACAGGGAGAATGAGCAGTACTTC.

V is TRBV2 and J is TRBJ1-6; the D is unclear. With 1 base removed from V and 7 bases from J, the gap between germline ends came to 11 bases. The CDR3 runs 15 residues. The germline CDR1 and CDR2 sequences are SNHLY and FYNNEI. CDR3 nucleotide sequence: TGTGCCAGCAGTGAAGACGGGTATAGCAATTCACCCCTCCACTTT. Protein sequence: CASSEDGYSNSPLHF.

The chain combines TRBV29-1 with TRBJ1-2; possibly TRBD1 for D (6 bases). This CDR3 has 12 amino acids. CDR1 is SQVTM, CDR2 ANQGSEA, per germline. Trimming took off 6 bases at V and 2 bases at J, with 10 bases between the two ends. CDR3 bases: TGCAGCGTAGGACAGACCAACTATGGCTACACCTTC. This codes for CSVGQTNYGYTF.

CDR3 protein: CASSEGTADTGELFF. CDR3 coding DNA: TGCGCCAGCAGTGAAGGGACAGCAGACACCGGGGAGCTGTTTTTT. The rearrangement links TRBV10-1 to TRBJ2-2, with TRBD1 identical over 7 bases. The germline V gene has CDR1 WNHNN and CDR2 SYGVQD (reference sequence). CDR3 length: 15 amino acids. With V trimmed by 3 bases and J by 3 bases, 4 bases remained unmatched.

This clone was seen more than once but under ten times. This rearrangement joins TRBV28 to TRBJ1-4; TRBD1 is a possible D gene (6 bases). Per germline, CDR1 MDHEN and CDR2 SYDVKM. V was trimmed by 4 bases and J by 6 bases, leaving 15 bases between them. The CDR3 contains 15 residues. This CDR3 is CASSSLQGWDEKLFF. CDR3 bases: TGTGCCAGCAGTTCCCTACAGGGCTGGGATGAAAAACTGTTTTTT.

CDR3 nucleotide sequence: TGTGCCAGCACCTCCGGGGGAGGGTCCTACACAGATACGCAGTATTTT. This gives the protein CASTSGGGSYTDTQYF. The rearrangement joins TRBV25-1 to TRBJ2-3; the match to TRBD2 covers 7 bases. With 7 bases clipped from V and 2 bases from J, the junction kept 12 bases outside the gene matches. The CDR3 has 16 residues. CDR1 and CDR2 from the germline V gene are MGHDK and SYGVNS.